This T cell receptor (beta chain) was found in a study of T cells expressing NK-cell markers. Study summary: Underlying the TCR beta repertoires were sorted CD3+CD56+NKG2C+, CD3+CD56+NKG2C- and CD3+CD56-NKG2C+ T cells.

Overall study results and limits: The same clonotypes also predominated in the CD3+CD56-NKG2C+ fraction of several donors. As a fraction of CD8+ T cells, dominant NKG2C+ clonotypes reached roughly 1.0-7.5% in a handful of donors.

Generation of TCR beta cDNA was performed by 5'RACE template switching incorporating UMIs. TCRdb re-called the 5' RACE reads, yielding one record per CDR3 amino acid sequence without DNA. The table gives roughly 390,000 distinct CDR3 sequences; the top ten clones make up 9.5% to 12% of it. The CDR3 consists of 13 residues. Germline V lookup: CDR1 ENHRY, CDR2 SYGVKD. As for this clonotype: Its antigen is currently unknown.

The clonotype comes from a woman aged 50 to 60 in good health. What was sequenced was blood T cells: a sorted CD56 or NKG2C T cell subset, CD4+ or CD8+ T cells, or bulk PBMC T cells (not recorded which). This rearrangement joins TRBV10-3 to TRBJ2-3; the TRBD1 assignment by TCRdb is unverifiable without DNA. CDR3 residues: CAARDRGRDTQYF.